This is a list of T cell receptor beta chains from one sample in a study of T cell responses to AZD1222 COVID-19 vaccine. Repertoires were generated with immunoSEQ multiplex PCR, while TCRdb's copy carries only in-frame clones and drops some. The data contain about 140,000 clones, roughly 90% of them singletons. The sequences come from peripheral blood, collected on day 0 of AZD1222 vaccination. The origin of the receptors is an adult in good health. The CDR3 runs from the conserved cysteine through the conserved F or W. Each record gives: D gene, V gene, J gene, clone size, CDR3 length, CDR3 protein, CDR3 DNA. D genes are given only for firm matches. Only part of the rows carry a size: once, few, many, or a class if the clone is expanded.

D: .; V: TRBV12-5; J: TRBJ2-5; size: .; length: 16; CDR3: CASGLAPSGKPQTQYF; DNA: TGTGCTAGTGGTTTGGCCCCCTCCGGGAAGCCCCAGACCCAGTACTTC
D: .; V: TRBV18; J: TRBJ1-1; size: .; length: 16; CDR3: CASSPFPTVLNTEAFF; DNA: TGTGCCAGCTCACCGTTCCCGACAGTTTTGAACACTGAAGCTTTCTTT
D: TRBD1; V: TRBV9; J: TRBJ1-6; size: .; length: 15; CDR3: CASSVDRGYNSPLHF; DNA: TGTGCCAGCAGCGTGGACAGGGGCTATAATTCACCCCTCCACTTT
D: TRBD2; V: TRBV6-4; J: TRBJ2-3; size: .; length: 16; CDR3: CASSVRFSGTEDTQYF; DNA: TGTGCCAGCAGTGTCCGCTTCAGCGGGACGGAAGATACGCAGTATTTT
D: .; V: TRBV5-1; J: TRBJ1-2; size: .; length: 13; CDR3: CASSSGPAYGYTF; DNA: TGCGCCAGCAGCTCGGGACCAGCTTATGGCTACACCTTC
D: .; V: TRBV7-9; J: TRBJ1-2; size: .; length: 14; CDR3: CASSLEKANYGYTF; DNA: TGTGCCAGCAGCTTAGAAAAGGCGAACTATGGCTACACCTTC
D: TRBD1; V: TRBV5-1; J: TRBJ1-3; size: .; length: 16; CDR3: CASSQRQGAAGNTIYF; DNA: TGCGCCAGCAGCCAAAGACAGGGGGCTGCTGGAAACACCATATATTTT
D: TRBD2; V: TRBV29-1; J: TRBJ2-1; size: .; length: 17; CDR3: CSVQGGGSGSSYNEQFF; DNA: TGCAGCGTCCAGGGGGGGGGTAGCGGGAGCTCCTACAATGAGCAGTTCTTC
D: .; V: TRBV29-1; J: TRBJ1-6; size: few; length: 15; CDR3: CSVGDTGVYNSPLHF; DNA: TGCAGCGTTGGGGACACTGGGGTCTATAATTCACCCCTCCACTTT
D: TRBD2; V: TRBV11-2; J: TRBJ2-1; size: .; length: 15; CDR3: CASSGSLAGRGEQFF; DNA: TGTGCCAGCAGCGGATCCCTAGCGGGCCGGGGTGAGCAGTTCTTC
D: .; V: TRBV12-5; J: TRBJ2-3; size: .; length: 14; CDR3: CASGLALDTDTQYF; DNA: TGTGCTAGTGGTTTAGCGCTAGACACAGATACGCAGTATTTT
D: .; V: TRBV27; J: TRBJ2-7; size: .; length: 14; CDR3: CASSFAGNQYEQYF; DNA: TGTGCCAGCAGTTTTGCGGGGAACCAGTACGAGCAGTACTTC
D: .; V: TRBV7-9; J: TRBJ1-2; size: .; length: 14; CDR3: CASSAGTGNYGYTF; DNA: TGTGCCAGCAGCGCCGGGACGGGGAACTATGGCTACACCTTC
D: .; V: TRBV15; J: TRBJ1-4; size: .; length: 13; CDR3: CATSSRFNEKLFF; DNA: TGTGCCACCAGCAGCCGGTTTAATGAAAAACTGTTTTTT
D: TRBD2; V: TRBV7-6; J: TRBJ2-2; size: .; length: 13; CDR3: CASTLGGAGELFF; DNA: TGTGCCAGCACCCTCGGGGGGGCCGGGGAGCTGTTTTTT
D: .; V: TRBV13; J: TRBJ2-7; size: .; length: 13; CDR3: CASSPGRLSEQYF; DNA: TGTGCCAGCAGCCCCGGGCGGCTCTCCGAGCAGTACTTC
D: .; V: TRBV30; J: TRBJ1-2; size: .; length: 12; CDR3: CAWSVGGYGYTF; DNA: TGTGCCTGGAGTGTTGGGGGCTATGGCTACACCTTC
D: .; V: TRBV29-1; J: TRBJ2-2; size: .; length: 11; CDR3: CSAGATGELFF; DNA: TGCAGCGCCGGGGCTACCGGGGAGCTGTTTTTT
D: .; V: TRBV3-1/TRBV3-2; J: TRBJ1-4; size: .; length: 15; CDR3: CASSQDGFTPEKLFF; DNA: TGTGCCAGCAGCCAAGACGGATTCACCCCTGAAAAACTGTTTTTT
D: .; V: TRBV30; J: TRBJ1-1; size: .; length: 15; CDR3: CAWSVSGAMNTEAFF; DNA: TGTGCCTGGAGTGTTTCAGGGGCAATGAACACTGAAGCTTTCTTT
D: TRBD1; V: TRBV5-6; J: TRBJ1-1; size: few; length: 16; CDR3: CASRPDRGREDTEAFF; DNA: TGTGCCAGCAGACCCGACAGGGGGCGCGAGGACACTGAAGCTTTCTTT
D: TRBD1; V: TRBV6-5; J: TRBJ2-5; size: .; length: 15; CDR3: CASRPGQGLQETQYF; DNA: TGTGCCAGCAGACCTGGACAGGGCCTCCAAGAGACCCAGTACTTC
D: TRBD2; V: TRBV19; J: TRBJ2-5; size: .; length: 17; CDR3: CASSFRLAGGSEETQYF; DNA: TGTGCCAGTAGTTTCCGACTAGCGGGAGGGTCTGAAGAGACCCAGTACTTC
D: TRBD1; V: TRBV12-5; J: TRBJ1-5; size: .; length: 14; CDR3: CASGPGQANQPQHF; DNA: TGTGCTAGTGGTCCAGGACAGGCCAATCAGCCCCAGCATTTT
D: .; V: TRBV4-1; J: TRBJ1-1; size: few; length: 17; CDR3: CASSQGGFTGKNTEAFF; DNA: TGCGCCAGCAGCCAAGGAGGATTCACAGGGAAGAACACTGAAGCTTTCTTT
D: .; V: TRBV19; J: TRBJ2-5; size: .; length: 12; CDR3: CASSTMGETQYF; DNA: TGTGCCAGTAGTACGATGGGGGAGACCCAGTACTTC
D: .; V: TRBV30; J: TRBJ1-2; size: .; length: 13; CDR3: CARTVQEEHGYTF; DNA: TGTGCTAGGACAGTCCAGGAGGAACATGGCTACACCTTC
D: TRBD2; V: TRBV25-1; J: TRBJ2-5; size: .; length: 15; CDR3: CASSGRTSASQTQYF; DNA: TGTGCCAGCAGTGGCAGGACTAGCGCCTCGCAGACCCAGTACTTC
D: .; V: TRBV21-1; J: TRBJ1-3; size: .; length: 17; CDR3: CASTSRDRGLSGNTIYF; DNA: TGTGCCAGCACCTCGAGGGACAGGGGCCTCTCTGGAAACACCATATATTTT
D: .; V: TRBV12-3/TRBV12-4; J: TRBJ1-5; size: .; length: 13; CDR3: CASSWTDNQPQHF; DNA: TGTGCCAGCAGTTGGACAGACAATCAGCCCCAGCATTTT
D: .; V: TRBV19; J: TRBJ2-1; size: .; length: 13; CDR3: CASRSSSYNEQFF; DNA: TGTGCCAGTAGATCTAGCTCCTACAATGAGCAGTTCTTC
D: TRBD2; V: TRBV10-3; J: TRBJ2-3; size: .; length: 15; CDR3: CAISEGASGSDTQYF; DNA: TGTGCCATCAGTGAAGGGGCTAGCGGGAGTGATACGCAGTATTTT
D: .; V: TRBV7-6; J: TRBJ2-3; size: .; length: 16; CDR3: CASSLAIGQGGDTQYF; DNA: TGTGCCAGCAGCTTAGCGATCGGTCAGGGAGGAGATACGCAGTATTTT
D: .; V: TRBV4-1; J: TRBJ2-1; size: .; length: 15; CDR3: CASSQDQPPRGEQFF; DNA: TGCGCCAGCAGCCAAGATCAACCCCCCCGGGGTGAGCAGTTCTTC
D: .; V: TRBV30; J: TRBJ1-1; size: .; length: 12; CDR3: CAWRGPLGVAFF; DNA: TGTGCCTGGAGGGGCCCACTAGGTGTGGCTTTCTTT
D: TRBD1; V: TRBV10-3; J: TRBJ1-3; size: .; length: 18; CDR3: CAISVWDRGEMAGNTIYF; DNA: TGTGCCATCAGTGTTTGGGACAGGGGAGAAATGGCTGGAAACACCATATATTTT
D: .; V: TRBV14; J: TRBJ1-1; size: .; length: 13; CDR3: CASGTTADTEAFF; DNA: TGTGCCAGCGGGACAACCGCGGACACTGAAGCTTTCTTT
D: .; V: TRBV27; J: TRBJ1-5; size: .; length: 15; CDR3: CASSLSSGEYQPQHF; DNA: TGTGCCAGCAGTTTATCGTCCGGAGAGTATCAGCCCCAGCATTTT
D: .; V: TRBV3-1/TRBV3-2; J: TRBJ1-2; size: .; length: 15; CDR3: CASSQYLGTDYGYTF; DNA: TGTGCCAGCAGCCAATATCTCGGGACGGACTATGGCTACACCTTC
D: .; V: TRBV2; J: TRBJ2-1; size: .; length: 14; CDR3: CASGDRSSYNEQFF; DNA: TGTGCCAGCGGTGATAGGAGCTCCTACAATGAGCAGTTCTTC
D: .; V: TRBV14; J: TRBJ2-7; size: .; length: 17; CDR3: CASSQDYRGAIPREQYF; DNA: TGTGCCAGCAGCCAAGATTATAGGGGCGCTATCCCCAGGGAGCAGTACTTC
D: .; V: TRBV21-1; J: TRBJ1-5; size: once; length: 15; CDR3: CATPWRQGSNQPQHF; DNA: TGTGCCACCCCCTGGCGTCAGGGCAGCAATCAGCCCCAGCATTTT
D: .; V: TRBV30; J: TRBJ1-5; size: .; length: 12; CDR3: CAWSESNQPQHF; DNA: TGTGCCTGGAGTGAATCAAATCAGCCCCAGCATTTT
D: .; V: TRBV28; J: TRBJ2-7; size: .; length: 11; CDR3: CASSWTYEQYF; DNA: TGTGCCAGCAGTTGGACCTACGAGCAGTACTTC
D: .; V: TRBV21-1; J: TRBJ2-5; size: .; length: 17; CDR3: CASSKGTRQGPRGGQYF; DNA: TGTGCCAGCAGCAAAGGCACGAGACAGGGGCCCAGGGGTGGCCAGTACTTC
D: .; V: TRBV7-2; J: TRBJ1-1; size: once; length: 15; CDR3: CASSLELKGGTEAFF; DNA: TGTGCCAGCAGCTTAGAGCTTAAAGGGGGCACTGAAGCTTTCTTT
D: .; V: TRBV5-6; J: TRBJ2-2; size: few; length: 16; CDR3: CASSISRRVRAGELFF; DNA: TGTGCCAGCAGCATCTCGAGGAGGGTACGTGCCGGGGAGCTGTTTTTT
D: .; V: TRBV10-3; J: TRBJ1-2; size: once; length: 14; CDR3: CAISPAGALQSQTF; DNA: TGTGCCATCAGCCCGGCAGGGGCCTTGCAGAGCCAAACCTTC
D: TRBD2; V: TRBV5-1; J: TRBJ2-7; size: .; length: 15; CDR3: CASSPAAGIHYEQYF; DNA: TGCGCCAGCAGCCCGGCAGCGGGGATCCACTACGAGCAGTACTTC
D: TRBD1; V: TRBV7-9; J: TRBJ1-6; size: .; length: 17; CDR3: CASSSDRATAEGSPLHF; DNA: TGTGCCAGCAGCTCAGACAGGGCGACCGCCGAGGGTTCACCCCTCCACTTT
D: .; V: TRBV27; J: TRBJ1-5; size: .; length: 14; CDR3: CASSSLGGGQPQHF; DNA: TGTGCCAGCAGTTCCCTAGGGGGGGGCCAGCCCCAGCATTTT
D: TRBD2; V: TRBV10-1; J: TRBJ2-5; size: .; length: 15; CDR3: CASSPGLAGTETQYF; DNA: TGCGCCAGCAGTCCAGGACTAGCGGGAACAGAGACCCAGTACTTC
D: TRBD2; V: TRBV28; J: TRBJ2-1; size: .; length: 17; CDR3: CASTASGTSGPYNEQFF; DNA: TGTGCCAGCACTGCCTCCGGGACTAGCGGGCCCTACAATGAGCAGTTCTTC
D: .; V: TRBV20-1; J: TRBJ1-2; size: .; length: 10; CDR3: CSAGIYGYTF; DNA: TGCAGTGCCGGAATCTATGGCTACACCTTC
D: .; V: TRBV27; J: TRBJ2-7; size: .; length: 12; CDR3: CASSPGGYEQYF; DNA: TGTGCCAGCAGCCCCGGGGGCTACGAGCAGTACTTC